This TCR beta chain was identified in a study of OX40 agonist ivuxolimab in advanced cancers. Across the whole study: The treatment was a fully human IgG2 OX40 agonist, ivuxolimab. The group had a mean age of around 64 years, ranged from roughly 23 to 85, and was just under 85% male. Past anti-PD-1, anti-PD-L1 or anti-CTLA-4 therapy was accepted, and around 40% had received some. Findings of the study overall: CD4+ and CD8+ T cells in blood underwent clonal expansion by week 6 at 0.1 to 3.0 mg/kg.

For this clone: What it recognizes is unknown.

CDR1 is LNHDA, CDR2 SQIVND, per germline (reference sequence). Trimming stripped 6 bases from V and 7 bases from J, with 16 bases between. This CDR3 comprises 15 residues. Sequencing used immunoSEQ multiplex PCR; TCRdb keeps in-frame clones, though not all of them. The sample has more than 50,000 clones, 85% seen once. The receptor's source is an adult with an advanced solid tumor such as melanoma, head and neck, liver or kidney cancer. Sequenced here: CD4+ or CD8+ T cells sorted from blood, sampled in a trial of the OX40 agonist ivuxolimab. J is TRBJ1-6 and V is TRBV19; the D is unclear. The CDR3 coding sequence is TGTGCCAGTAGCCCCTGGGAGTGGGGAAATTCACCCCTCCACTTT. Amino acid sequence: CASSPWEWGNSPLHF.